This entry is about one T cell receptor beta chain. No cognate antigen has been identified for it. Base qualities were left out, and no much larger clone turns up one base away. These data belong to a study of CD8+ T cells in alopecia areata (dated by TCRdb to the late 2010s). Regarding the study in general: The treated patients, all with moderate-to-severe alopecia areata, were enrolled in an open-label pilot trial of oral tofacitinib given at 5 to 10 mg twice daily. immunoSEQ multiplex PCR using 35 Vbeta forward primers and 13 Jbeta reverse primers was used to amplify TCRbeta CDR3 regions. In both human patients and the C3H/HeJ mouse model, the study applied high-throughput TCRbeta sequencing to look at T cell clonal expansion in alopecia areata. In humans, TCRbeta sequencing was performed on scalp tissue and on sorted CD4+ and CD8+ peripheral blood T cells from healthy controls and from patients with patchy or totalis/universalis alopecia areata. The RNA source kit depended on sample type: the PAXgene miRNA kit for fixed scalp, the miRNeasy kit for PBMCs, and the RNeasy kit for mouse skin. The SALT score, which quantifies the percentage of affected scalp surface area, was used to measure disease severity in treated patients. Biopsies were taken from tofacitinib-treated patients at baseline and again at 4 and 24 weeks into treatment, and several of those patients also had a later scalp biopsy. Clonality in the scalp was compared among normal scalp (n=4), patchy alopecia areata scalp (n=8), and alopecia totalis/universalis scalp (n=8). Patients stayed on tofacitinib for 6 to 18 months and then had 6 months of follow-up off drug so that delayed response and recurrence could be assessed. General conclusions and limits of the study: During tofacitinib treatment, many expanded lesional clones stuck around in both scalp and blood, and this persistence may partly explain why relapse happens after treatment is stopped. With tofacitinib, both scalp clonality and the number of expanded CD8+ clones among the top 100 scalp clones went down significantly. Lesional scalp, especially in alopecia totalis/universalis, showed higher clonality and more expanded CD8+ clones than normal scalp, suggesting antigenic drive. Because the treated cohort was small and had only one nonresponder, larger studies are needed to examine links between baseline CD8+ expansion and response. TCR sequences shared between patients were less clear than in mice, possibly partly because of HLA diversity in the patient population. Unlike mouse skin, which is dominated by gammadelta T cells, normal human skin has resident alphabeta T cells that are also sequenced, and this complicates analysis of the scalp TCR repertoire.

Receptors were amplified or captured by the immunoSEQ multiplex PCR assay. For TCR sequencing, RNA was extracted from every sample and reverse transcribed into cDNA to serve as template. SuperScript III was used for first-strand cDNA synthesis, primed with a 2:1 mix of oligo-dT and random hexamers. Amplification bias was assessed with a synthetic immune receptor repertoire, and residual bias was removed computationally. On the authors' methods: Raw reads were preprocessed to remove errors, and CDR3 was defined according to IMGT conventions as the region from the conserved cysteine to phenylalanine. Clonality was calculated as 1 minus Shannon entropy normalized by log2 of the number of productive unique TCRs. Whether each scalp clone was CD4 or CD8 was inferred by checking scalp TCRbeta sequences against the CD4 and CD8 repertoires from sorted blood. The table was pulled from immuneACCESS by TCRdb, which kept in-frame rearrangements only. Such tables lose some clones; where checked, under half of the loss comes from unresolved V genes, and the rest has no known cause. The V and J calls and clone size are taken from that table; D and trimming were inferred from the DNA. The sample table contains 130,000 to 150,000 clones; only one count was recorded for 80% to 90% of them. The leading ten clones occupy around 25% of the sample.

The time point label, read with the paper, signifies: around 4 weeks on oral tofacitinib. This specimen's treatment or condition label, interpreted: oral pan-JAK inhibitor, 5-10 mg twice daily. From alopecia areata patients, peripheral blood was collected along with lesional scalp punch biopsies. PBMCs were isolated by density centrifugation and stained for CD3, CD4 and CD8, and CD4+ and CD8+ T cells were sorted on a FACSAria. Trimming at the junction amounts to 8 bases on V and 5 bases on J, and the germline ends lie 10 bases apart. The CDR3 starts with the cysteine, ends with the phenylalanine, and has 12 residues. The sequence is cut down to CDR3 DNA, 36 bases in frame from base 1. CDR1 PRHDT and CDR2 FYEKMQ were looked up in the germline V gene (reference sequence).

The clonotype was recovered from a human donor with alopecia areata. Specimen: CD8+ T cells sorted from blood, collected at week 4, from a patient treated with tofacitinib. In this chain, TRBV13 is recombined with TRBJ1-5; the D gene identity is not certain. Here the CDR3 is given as CASSVGYQPQHF. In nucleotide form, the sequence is TGTGCCAGCTCGGTGGGGTATCAGCCCCAGCATTTT.